Sequencing of this TCR beta chain was carried out in a study of tumor-infiltrating lymphocytes in primary liver carcinoma. General study points: Pairs comparing tumor with adjacent tissue or blood overlapped less than pairs drawn from tumor regions. Only about 8-25% of top clones occurred in every one of the five tumor regions.

This clonotype was seen repeatedly, ten times or more. The antigen remains undetermined. The CDR3 covers 17 residues. Losses at the gene ends were 4 bases for V and 0 bases for J; bases not matched to a gene: 3. CDR1 and CDR2 from the germline V gene are LNHDA and SQIVND (reference sequence). Unsorted bulk tissue of roughly 18-32 mg yielded co-extracted RNA and DNA. Patients underwent surgical resection for primary liver carcinoma. A primer matching the constant region was used to make TCR beta cDNA from 500 ng of total RNA. Library construction for TCR beta comprised three nested multiplex PCR rounds performed with slightly modified ARM-PCR. TRBV1-TRBV30 forward primers paired with a C-beta reverse primer drove the first two PCR rounds, ten to eleven cycles each. Using its own MiXCR run on the multiplex PCR reads, TCRdb lists one record per CDR3 protein. There are 100,000 or so distinct CDR3 sequences in the sample; roughly four fifths occur only once, and approximately 18% lies in the top ten.

The sequence was obtained from a man in his forties or fifties with primary liver carcinoma and hepatitis B virus infection. The specimen was liver tumor tissue from sampling region 3. Subset noted: tumor region T3, left-lateral pole. This chain connects TRBV19 to TRBJ2-6, with 10 bases identical to TRBD1. CDR3 residues: CASSTRTGGSGANVLTF. CDR3 bases: TGTGCCAGTAGTACGCGGACAGGGGGCTCTGGGGCCAACGTCCTGACTTTC.